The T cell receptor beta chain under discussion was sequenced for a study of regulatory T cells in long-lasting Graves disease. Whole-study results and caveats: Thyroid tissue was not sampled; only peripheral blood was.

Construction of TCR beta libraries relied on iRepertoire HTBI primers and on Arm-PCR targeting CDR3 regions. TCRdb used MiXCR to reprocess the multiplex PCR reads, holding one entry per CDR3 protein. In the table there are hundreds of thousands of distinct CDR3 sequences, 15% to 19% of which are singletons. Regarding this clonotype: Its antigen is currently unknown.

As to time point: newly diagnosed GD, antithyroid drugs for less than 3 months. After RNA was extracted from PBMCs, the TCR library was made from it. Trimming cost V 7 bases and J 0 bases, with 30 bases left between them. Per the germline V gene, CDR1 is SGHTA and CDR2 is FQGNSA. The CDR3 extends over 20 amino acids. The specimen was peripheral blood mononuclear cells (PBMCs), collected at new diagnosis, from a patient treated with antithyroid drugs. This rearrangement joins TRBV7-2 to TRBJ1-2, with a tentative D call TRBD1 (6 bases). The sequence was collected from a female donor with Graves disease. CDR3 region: CASTGTRILFSGLANYGYTF. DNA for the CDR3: TGTGCCAGCACGGGGACAAGAATCTTGTTCTCCGGACTTGCTAACTATGGCTACACCTTC.